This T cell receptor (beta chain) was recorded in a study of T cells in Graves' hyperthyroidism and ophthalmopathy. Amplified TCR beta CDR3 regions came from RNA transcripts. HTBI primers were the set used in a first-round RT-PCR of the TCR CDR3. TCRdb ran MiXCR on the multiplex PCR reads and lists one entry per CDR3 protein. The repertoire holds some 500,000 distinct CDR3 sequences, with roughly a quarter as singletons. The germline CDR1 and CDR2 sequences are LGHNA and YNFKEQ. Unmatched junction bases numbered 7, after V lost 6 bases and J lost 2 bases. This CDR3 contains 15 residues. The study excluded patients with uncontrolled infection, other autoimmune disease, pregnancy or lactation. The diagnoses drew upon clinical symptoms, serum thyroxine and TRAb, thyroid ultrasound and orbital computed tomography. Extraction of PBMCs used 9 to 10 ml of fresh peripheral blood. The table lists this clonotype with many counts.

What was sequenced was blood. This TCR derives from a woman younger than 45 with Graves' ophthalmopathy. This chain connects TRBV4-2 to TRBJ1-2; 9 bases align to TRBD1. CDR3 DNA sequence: TGTGCCAGCAGGACCCTCGGGACAGGGAACTATGGCTACACCTTC. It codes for CASRTLGTGNYGYTF.